These T cell receptor beta chains were read from a single sample in a study of blood T cell repertoires in COVID-19. Assay used: immunoSEQ multiplex PCR; TCRdb lists only in-frame clones, some missing. In the table there are just over 250,000 clones, approximately 89% of which are singletons. Specimen: peripheral blood. These receptors originate from a man aged 35 to 55 who had recovered from COVID-19. Both conserved end residues are part of each CDR3. The size field is filled for only some rows; it gives once, few, many or a size class.

abundance: -
v_gene: TRBV5-8
j_gene: TRBJ1-1
CDR3aa: CASNQGITEAFF

abundance: -
v_gene: TRBV5-1
j_gene: TRBJ1-1
CDR3aa: CASSAGQTLMNTEAFF

abundance: -
v_gene: TRBV2
j_gene: TRBJ2-7
CDR3aa: CASETPGLAYEQYF

abundance: -
v_gene: TRBV5-4
j_gene: TRBJ2-5
CDR3aa: CASSLRTGKETQYF

abundance: -
v_gene: TRBV27
j_gene: TRBJ2-5
CDR3aa: CASSLSFGLAGERETQYF

abundance: -
v_gene: TRBV15
j_gene: TRBJ1-4
CDR3aa: CATSRDDRGDEKLFF

abundance: -
v_gene: TRBV19
j_gene: TRBJ2-7
CDR3aa: CASSTLRGNEQYF

abundance: -
v_gene: TRBV19
j_gene: TRBJ1-3
CDR3aa: CASSIGPGDTIYF

abundance: few
v_gene: TRBV27
j_gene: TRBJ2-2
CDR3aa: CASTLIASGYTGELFF

abundance: -
v_gene: TRBV6-2/TRBV6-3
j_gene: TRBJ2-7
CDR3aa: CASSTAGTSGKISYEQYF

abundance: -
v_gene: TRBV4-3
j_gene: TRBJ1-2
CDR3aa: CASSQGAGTGSNGYTF

abundance: -
v_gene: TRBV7-2
j_gene: TRBJ1-6
CDR3aa: CASSSPLGGGGGSPLHF

abundance: -
v_gene: TRBV19
j_gene: TRBJ1-4
CDR3aa: CASSISTGPGSGNEKLFF

abundance: few
v_gene: TRBV6-2/TRBV6-3
j_gene: TRBJ2-1
CDR3aa: CASRPSGSHNEQFF

abundance: -
v_gene: TRBV29-1
j_gene: TRBJ2-1
CDR3aa: CSVEKHFSYNEQFF

abundance: -
v_gene: TRBV4-1
j_gene: TRBJ2-1
CDR3aa: CASSPRTSGGHYNEQFF

abundance: -
v_gene: TRBV19
j_gene: TRBJ2-5
CDR3aa: CASSAFDRLYQETQYF

abundance: -
v_gene: TRBV5-4
j_gene: TRBJ2-7
CDR3aa: CASSQDRVGYEQYF

abundance: -
v_gene: TRBV9
j_gene: TRBJ2-2
CDR3aa: CASSVPKEGPNTGELFF

abundance: -
v_gene: TRBV2
j_gene: TRBJ2-2
CDR3aa: CASSEVSGGSTGELFF

abundance: -
v_gene: TRBV29-1
j_gene: TRBJ2-7
CDR3aa: CSVEGRGQGFYEQYF

abundance: -
v_gene: TRBV2
j_gene: TRBJ2-3
CDR3aa: CASGGWTGATDTQYF

abundance: -
v_gene: TRBV2
j_gene: TRBJ2-1
CDR3aa: CASTVRGGGEQFF

abundance: -
v_gene: TRBV20-1
j_gene: TRBJ2-5
CDR3aa: CSAGRGETQYF